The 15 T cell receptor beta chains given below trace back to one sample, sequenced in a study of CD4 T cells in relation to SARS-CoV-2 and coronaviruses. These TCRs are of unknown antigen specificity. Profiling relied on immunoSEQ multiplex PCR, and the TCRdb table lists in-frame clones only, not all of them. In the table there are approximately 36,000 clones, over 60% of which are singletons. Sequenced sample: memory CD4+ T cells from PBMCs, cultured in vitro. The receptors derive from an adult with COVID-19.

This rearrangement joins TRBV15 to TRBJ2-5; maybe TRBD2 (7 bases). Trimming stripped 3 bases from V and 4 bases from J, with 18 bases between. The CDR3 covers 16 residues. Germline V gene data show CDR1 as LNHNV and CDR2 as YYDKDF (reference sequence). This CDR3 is CATSRGGRGEGETQYF. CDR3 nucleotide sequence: TGTGCCACCAGCAGGGGGGGAAGGGGGGAGGGAGAGACCCAGTACTTC.

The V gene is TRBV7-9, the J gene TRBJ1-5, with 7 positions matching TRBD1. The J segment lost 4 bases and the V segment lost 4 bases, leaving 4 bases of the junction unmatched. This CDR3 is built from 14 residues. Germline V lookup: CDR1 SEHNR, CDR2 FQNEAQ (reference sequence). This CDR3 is CASSSTGFNQPQHF. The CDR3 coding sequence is TGTGCCAGCAGCTCGACAGGGTTTAATCAGCCCCAGCATTTT.

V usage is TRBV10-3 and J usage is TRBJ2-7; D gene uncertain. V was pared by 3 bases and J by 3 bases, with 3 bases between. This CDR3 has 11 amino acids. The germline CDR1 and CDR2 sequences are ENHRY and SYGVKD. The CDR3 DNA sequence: TGTGCCATCAGTGACCTCTACGAGCAGTACTTC. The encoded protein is CAISDLYEQYF.

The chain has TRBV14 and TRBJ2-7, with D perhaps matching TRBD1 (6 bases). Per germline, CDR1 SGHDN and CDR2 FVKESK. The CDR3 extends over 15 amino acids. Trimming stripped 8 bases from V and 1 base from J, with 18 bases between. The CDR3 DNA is TGTGCCAGCGCCCAGGGTAAGGGACAATCCTACGAGCAGTACTTC. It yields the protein CASAQGKGQSYEQYF.

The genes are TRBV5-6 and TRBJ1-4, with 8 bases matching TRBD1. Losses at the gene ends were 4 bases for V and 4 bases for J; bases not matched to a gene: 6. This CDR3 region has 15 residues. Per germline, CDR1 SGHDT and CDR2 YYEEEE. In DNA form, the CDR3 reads TGTGCCAGCAGCACGGGACAGGCCTTTAATGAAAAACTGTTTTTT. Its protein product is CASSTGQAFNEKLFF.

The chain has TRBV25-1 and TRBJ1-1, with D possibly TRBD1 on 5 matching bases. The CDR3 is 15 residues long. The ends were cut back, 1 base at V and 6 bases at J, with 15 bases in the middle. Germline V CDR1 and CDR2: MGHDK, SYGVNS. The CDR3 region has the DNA TGTGCCAGCAGTGAATGGGGTTTTGGGGGTTCTGAAGCTTTCTTT. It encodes CASSEWGFGGSEAFF.

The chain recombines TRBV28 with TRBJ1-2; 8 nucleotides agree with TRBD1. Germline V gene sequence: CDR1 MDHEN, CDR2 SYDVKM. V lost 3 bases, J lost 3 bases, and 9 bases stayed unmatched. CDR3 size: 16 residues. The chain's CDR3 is CASSFPGTGGHYGYTF. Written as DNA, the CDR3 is TGTGCCAGCAGTTTCCCCGGGACAGGAGGGCACTATGGCTACACCTTC.

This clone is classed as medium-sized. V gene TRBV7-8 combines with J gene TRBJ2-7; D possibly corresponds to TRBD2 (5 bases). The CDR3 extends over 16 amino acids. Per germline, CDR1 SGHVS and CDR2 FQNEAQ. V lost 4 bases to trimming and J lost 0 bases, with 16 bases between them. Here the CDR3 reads CASSSAVRGSSYEQYF. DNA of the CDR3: TGTGCCAGCAGCTCCGCGGTGCGAGGGAGCTCCTACGAGCAGTACTTC.

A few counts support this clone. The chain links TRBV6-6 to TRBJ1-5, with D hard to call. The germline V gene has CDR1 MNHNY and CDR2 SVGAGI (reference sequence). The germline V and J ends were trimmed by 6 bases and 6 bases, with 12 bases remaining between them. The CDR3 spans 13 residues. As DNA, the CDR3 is TGTGCCAGCAGCCCCTCCTCGGGTCAGCCCCAGCATTTT. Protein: CASSPSSGQPQHF.

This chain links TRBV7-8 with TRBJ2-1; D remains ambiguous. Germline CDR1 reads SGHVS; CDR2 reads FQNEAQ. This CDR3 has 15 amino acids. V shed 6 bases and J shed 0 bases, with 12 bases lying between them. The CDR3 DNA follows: TGTGCCAGCAGTGAGTTGCTTAGCTCCTACAATGAGCAGTTCTTC. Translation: CASSELLSSYNEQFF.

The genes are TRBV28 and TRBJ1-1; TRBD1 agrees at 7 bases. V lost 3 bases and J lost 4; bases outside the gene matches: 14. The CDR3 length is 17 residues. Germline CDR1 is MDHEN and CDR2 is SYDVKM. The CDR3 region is CASSFSSAGTVSTEAFF. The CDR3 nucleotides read TGTGCCAGCAGTTTTTCCTCAGCCGGGACAGTGAGCACTGAAGCTTTCTTT.

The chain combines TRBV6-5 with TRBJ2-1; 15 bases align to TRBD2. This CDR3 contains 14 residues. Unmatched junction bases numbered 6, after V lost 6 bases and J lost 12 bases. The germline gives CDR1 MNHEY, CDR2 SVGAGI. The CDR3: CASRGLAGGGGQFF. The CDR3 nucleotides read TGTGCCAGCAGGGGACTAGCGGGAGGCGGGGGGCAGTTCTTC.

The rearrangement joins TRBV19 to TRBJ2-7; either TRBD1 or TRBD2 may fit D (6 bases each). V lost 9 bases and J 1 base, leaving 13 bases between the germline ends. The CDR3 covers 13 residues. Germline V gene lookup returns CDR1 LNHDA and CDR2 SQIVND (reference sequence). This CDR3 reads CASRQGGSYEQYF. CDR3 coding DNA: TGTGCCAGCCGACAAGGGGGGTCCTACGAGCAGTACTTC.

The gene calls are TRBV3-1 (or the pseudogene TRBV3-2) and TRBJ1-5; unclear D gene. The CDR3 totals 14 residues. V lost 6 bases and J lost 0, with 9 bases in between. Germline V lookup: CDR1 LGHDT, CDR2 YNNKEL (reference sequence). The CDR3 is CASSSGDSNQPQHF. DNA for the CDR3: TGTGCCAGCAGTTCGGGAGATAGCAATCAGCCCCAGCATTTT.

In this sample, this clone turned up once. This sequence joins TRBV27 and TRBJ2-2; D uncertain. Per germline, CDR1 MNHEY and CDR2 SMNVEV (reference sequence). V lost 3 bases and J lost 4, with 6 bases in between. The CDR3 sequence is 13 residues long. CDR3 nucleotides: TGTGCCAGCAGTTTTCGGTTCACCGGGGAGCTGTTTTTT. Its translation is CASSFRFTGELFF.